Listed below are T cell receptor beta chains from one sample, sequenced in a study of blood T cell repertoires in COVID-19. Assay: immunoSEQ multiplex PCR; the TCRdb copy retains only in-frame clones and omits some. Of 70,000 to 85,000 clones in the sample, about four fifths were seen once. The specimen sequenced was peripheral blood. These receptors originate from a human donor in a cohort sampled during active COVID-19. Each CDR3 is given with its conserved first and last residue. D genes are given only for firm matches. The listing skips clone size in some rows; elsewhere it reads once, few, many or a size class.

D gene: TRBD2
J gene: TRBJ2-2
clone size: -
V gene: TRBV28
CDR3 DNA: TGTGCCACGTGGACTAGACTGAACACCGGGGAGCTGTTTTTT
CDR3 protein: CATWTRLNTGELFF

D gene: -
J gene: TRBJ1-2
clone size: -
V gene: TRBV12-3/TRBV12-4
CDR3 DNA: TGTGCCAGCAGTTGGGGGGATGGCTACACCTTC
CDR3 protein: CASSWGDGYTF

D gene: TRBD2
J gene: TRBJ2-2
clone size: -
V gene: TRBV5-1
CDR3 DNA: TGCGCCAGCAGCTTGGACCAGCGGGGGAACACCGGGGAGCTGTTTTTT
CDR3 protein: CASSLDQRGNTGELFF

D gene: TRBD2
J gene: TRBJ2-1
clone size: few
V gene: TRBV7-9
CDR3 DNA: TGTGCCAGCAGCCCCGGGGAGCGGGGGTACAATGAGCAGTTCTTC
CDR3 protein: CASSPGERGYNEQFF

D gene: TRBD1
J gene: TRBJ1-6
clone size: -
V gene: TRBV30
CDR3 DNA: TGTGCCTGGAGTCGCACCGGGACAGGGTCGGGTTCACCCCTCCACTTT
CDR3 protein: CAWSRTGTGSGSPLHF

D gene: -
J gene: TRBJ1-5
clone size: -
V gene: TRBV19
CDR3 DNA: TGTGCCAGTAGTACCCGAGGACAGTATAGCAATCAGCCCCAGCATTTT
CDR3 protein: CASSTRGQYSNQPQHF

D gene: -
J gene: TRBJ2-1
clone size: -
V gene: TRBV27
CDR3 DNA: TGTGCCAGCCGACGGGTTTTGTACAATGAGCAGTTCTTC
CDR3 protein: CASRRVLYNEQFF

D gene: TRBD2
J gene: TRBJ2-7
clone size: -
V gene: TRBV5-1
CDR3 DNA: TGCGCCAGCAGCTCGGCTAGCGGCCCCTACGAGCAGTACTTC
CDR3 protein: CASSSASGPYEQYF

D gene: -
J gene: TRBJ1-5
clone size: -
V gene: TRBV15
CDR3 DNA: TGTGCCACCAGCATGACGGGATATCAGCCCCAGCATTTT
CDR3 protein: CATSMTGYQPQHF

D gene: -
J gene: TRBJ2-3
clone size: -
V gene: TRBV30
CDR3 DNA: TGTGCCTGGAGCGCAGATACGCAGTATTTT
CDR3 protein: CAWSADTQYF

D gene: -
J gene: TRBJ1-1
clone size: -
V gene: TRBV18
CDR3 DNA: TGTGCCAGCTCACTCCTCGAGCAGGGTAACACTGAAGCTTTCTTT
CDR3 protein: CASSLLEQGNTEAFF

D gene: TRBD1
J gene: TRBJ1-2
clone size: few
V gene: TRBV6-1
CDR3 DNA: TGTGCCAGCAGTGAAGCCGGGACAGGGGCCTATGGCTACACCTTC
CDR3 protein: CASSEAGTGAYGYTF

D gene: -
J gene: TRBJ1-5
clone size: -
V gene: TRBV7-2
CDR3 DNA: TGTGCCAGCAGCTGGGGGGATAGCAATCAGCCCCAGCATTTT
CDR3 protein: CASSWGDSNQPQHF

D gene: TRBD1
J gene: TRBJ2-3
clone size: -
V gene: TRBV9
CDR3 DNA: TGTGCCAGCAGCTCCACCGGGACAGGGGGTTACGATACGCAGTATTTT
CDR3 protein: CASSSTGTGGYDTQYF

D gene: -
J gene: TRBJ1-1
clone size: -
V gene: TRBV6-6
CDR3 DNA: TGTGCCAGCGGTCACAGGAACACTGAAGCTTTCTTT
CDR3 protein: CASGHRNTEAFF

D gene: -
J gene: TRBJ2-7
clone size: -
V gene: TRBV11-3
CDR3 DNA: TGTGCCAGCAGCCTCAAAACGGGACATTCCTACGAGCAGTACTTC
CDR3 protein: CASSLKTGHSYEQYF

D gene: TRBD2
J gene: TRBJ2-3
clone size: -
V gene: TRBV28
CDR3 DNA: TGTGCCAGCAGTAGAGAACTAGCGGGGGGTAGAGATACGCAGTATTTT
CDR3 protein: CASSRELAGGRDTQYF

D gene: TRBD1
J gene: TRBJ2-7
clone size: -
V gene: TRBV12-3/TRBV12-4
CDR3 DNA: TGTGCCAGCAGTGGGGACAGAACCTACGAGCAGTACTTC
CDR3 protein: CASSGDRTYEQYF

D gene: TRBD1
J gene: TRBJ2-7
clone size: -
V gene: TRBV7-9
CDR3 DNA: TGTGCCAGCAGCTATGGACAGGGCGCGCAGTACTTC
CDR3 protein: CASSYGQGAQYF

D gene: -
J gene: TRBJ2-1
clone size: -
V gene: TRBV15
CDR3 DNA: TGTGCCACCAGCAAGACTATATCCTACAATGAGCAGTTCTTC
CDR3 protein: CATSKTISYNEQFF

D gene: TRBD1
J gene: TRBJ2-7
clone size: -
V gene: TRBV5-4
CDR3 DNA: TGTGCCAGCAGCCGGGACAGATCCTACGAGCAGTACTTC
CDR3 protein: CASSRDRSYEQYF

D gene: -
J gene: TRBJ1-4
clone size: -
V gene: TRBV20-1
CDR3 DNA: TGCAGTGCTAAGCTCCAAGAAAAACTGTTTTTT
CDR3 protein: CSAKLQEKLFF

D gene: TRBD1
J gene: TRBJ2-7
clone size: -
V gene: TRBV6-6
CDR3 DNA: TGTGCCAGCATGGGACAGGGCGAGCAGTACTTC
CDR3 protein: CASMGQGEQYF

D gene: -
J gene: TRBJ2-7
clone size: -
V gene: TRBV5-1
CDR3 DNA: TGCGCCAGCAGCAAACAGGGCTACGAGCAGTACTTC
CDR3 protein: CASSKQGYEQYF

D gene: -
J gene: TRBJ1-1
clone size: -
V gene: TRBV11-2
CDR3 DNA: TGTGCCAGCAGCGCGCAATACAGGGCTAACACTGAAGCTTTCTTT
CDR3 protein: CASSAQYRANTEAFF

D gene: TRBD1
J gene: TRBJ2-2
clone size: -
V gene: TRBV19
CDR3 DNA: TGTGCCAGTAGGGAGGGGCAGGGGGCAAGCGGGGAGCTGTTTTTT
CDR3 protein: CASREGQGASGELFF

D gene: TRBD1
J gene: TRBJ1-2
clone size: once
V gene: TRBV5-1
CDR3 DNA: TGCGCCAGCAGCTTCCAGGGGGCCTCTACGGGCTACACCTTC
CDR3 protein: CASSFQGASTGYTF

D gene: TRBD2
J gene: TRBJ2-1
clone size: -
V gene: TRBV24-1
CDR3 DNA: TGTGCCACCAGTGCTGTAGCGGGGGCCCACAATGAGCAGTTCTTC
CDR3 protein: CATSAVAGAHNEQFF

D gene: -
J gene: TRBJ2-4
clone size: -
V gene: TRBV9
CDR3 DNA: TGTGCCAGCAGCCCCTTTTCAGGGGACGAAAACATTCAGTACTTC
CDR3 protein: CASSPFSGDENIQYF

D gene: TRBD1
J gene: TRBJ2-2
clone size: -
V gene: TRBV5-6
CDR3 DNA: TGTGCCAGCAGCTTGGCCGTTACGACTAACAGGGGCCAGACCGGGGAGCTGTTTTTT
CDR3 protein: CASSLAVTTNRGQTGELFF

D gene: TRBD1
J gene: TRBJ1-4
clone size: -
V gene: TRBV19
CDR3 DNA: TGTGCCAGTAGTCCCTTTGACAGGGTGAATGAAAAACTGTTTTTT
CDR3 protein: CASSPFDRVNEKLFF

D gene: -
J gene: TRBJ2-1
clone size: -
V gene: TRBV29-1
CDR3 DNA: TGCAGCGCTGTCCCGGGGGAACTCTACAATGAGCAGTTCTTC
CDR3 protein: CSAVPGELYNEQFF